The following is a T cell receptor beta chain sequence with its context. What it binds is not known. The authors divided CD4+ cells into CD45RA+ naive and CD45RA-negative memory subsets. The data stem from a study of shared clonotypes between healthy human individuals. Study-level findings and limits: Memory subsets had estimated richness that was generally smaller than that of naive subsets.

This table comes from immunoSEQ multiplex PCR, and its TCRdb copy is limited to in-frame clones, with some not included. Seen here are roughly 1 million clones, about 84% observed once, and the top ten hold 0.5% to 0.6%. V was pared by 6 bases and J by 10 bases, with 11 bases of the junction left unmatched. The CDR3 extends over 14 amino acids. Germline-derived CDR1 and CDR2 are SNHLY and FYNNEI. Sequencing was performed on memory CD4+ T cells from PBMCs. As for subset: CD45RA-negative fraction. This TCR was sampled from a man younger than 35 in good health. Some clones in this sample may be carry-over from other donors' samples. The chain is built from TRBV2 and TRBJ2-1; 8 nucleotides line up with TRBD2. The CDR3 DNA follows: TGTGCCAGCAGGGTCCGGGGGTTAGCGGGAGAGCAGTTCTTC. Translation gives CASRVRGLAGEQFF. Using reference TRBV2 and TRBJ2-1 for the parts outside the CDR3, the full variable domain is EPEVTQTPSHQVTQMGQEVILRCVPISNHLYFYWYRQILGQKVEFLVSFYNNEISEKSEIFDDQFSVERPDGSNFTLKIRSTKLEDSAMYFCASRVRGLAGEQFFGPGTRLTVL.